This section outlines one T cell receptor beta chain sequence together with its context. Regarding time point: patch test 3, about 24 weeks after DPC sensitization. Described treatment: therapeutic diphenylcyclopropenone sensitization with weekly scalp DPC. Total RNA was extracted from unfractionated whole blood. This sample is part of a study of human T cells and chemical hapten exposure. TCRdb reprocessed the RACE reads via MiXCR and lists one record per CDR3 protein. The sample shows over 55,000 distinct CDR3 sequences, around 12% of them seen only once. V gave up 5 bases and J gave up 6 bases, with 17 bases separating them. CDR3 length equals 15 residues.

Sequenced material: whole blood, taken in connection with sensitization to the hapten diphenylcyclopropenone (DPC). The clonotype originates from a man aged 25-45 years with alopecia areata. Some clones in this sample may be carry-over from other donors' samples. The rearrangement links TRBV12-3 or TRBV12-4 to TRBJ1-5; D is perhaps TRBD1 (5 bases). The CDR3 coding sequence is TGTGCCAGCAGTCCCTTTCGGCAGGGCGGTCAGCCCCAGCATTTT. Translating gives CASSPFRQGGQPQHF.